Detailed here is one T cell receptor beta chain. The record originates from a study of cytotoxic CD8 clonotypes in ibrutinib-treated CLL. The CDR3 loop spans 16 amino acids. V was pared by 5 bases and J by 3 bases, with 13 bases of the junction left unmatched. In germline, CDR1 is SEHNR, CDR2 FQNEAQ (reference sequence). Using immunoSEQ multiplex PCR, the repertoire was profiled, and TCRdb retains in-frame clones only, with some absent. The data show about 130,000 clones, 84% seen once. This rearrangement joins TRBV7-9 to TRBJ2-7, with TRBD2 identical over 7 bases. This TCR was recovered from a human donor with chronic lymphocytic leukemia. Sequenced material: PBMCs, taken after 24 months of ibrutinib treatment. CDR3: CASSLSMGGTYYEQYF. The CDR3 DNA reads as TGTGCCAGCAGCCTCTCCATGGGAGGGACGTACTACGAGCAGTACTTC. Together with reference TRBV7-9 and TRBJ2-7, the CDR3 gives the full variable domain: DTGVSQNPRHKITKRGQNVTFRCDPISEHNRLYWYRQTLGQGPEFLTYFQNEAQLEKSRLLSDRFSAERPKGSFSTLEIQRTEQGDSAMYLCASSLSMGGTYYEQYFGPGTRLTVT.